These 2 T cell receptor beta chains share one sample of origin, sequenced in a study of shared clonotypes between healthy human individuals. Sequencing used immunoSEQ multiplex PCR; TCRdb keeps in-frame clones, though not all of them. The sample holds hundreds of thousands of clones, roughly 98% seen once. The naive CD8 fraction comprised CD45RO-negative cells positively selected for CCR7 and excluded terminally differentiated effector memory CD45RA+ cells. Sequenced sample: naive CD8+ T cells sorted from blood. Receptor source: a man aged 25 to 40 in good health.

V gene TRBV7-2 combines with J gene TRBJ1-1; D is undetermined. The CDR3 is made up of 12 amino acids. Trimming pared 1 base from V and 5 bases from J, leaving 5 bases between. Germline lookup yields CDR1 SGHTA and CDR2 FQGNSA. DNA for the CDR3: TGTGCCAGCAGCTTAGGGTTTACTGAAGCTTTCTTT. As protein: CASSLGFTEAFF.

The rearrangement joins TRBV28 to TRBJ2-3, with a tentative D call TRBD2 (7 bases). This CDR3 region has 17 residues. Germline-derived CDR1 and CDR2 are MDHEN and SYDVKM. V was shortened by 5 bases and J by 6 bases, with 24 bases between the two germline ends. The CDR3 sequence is CASSTSLATWRGDTQYF. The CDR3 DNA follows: TGTGCCAGCAGTACCTCACTAGCGACCTGGAGGGGGGATACGCAGTATTTT.